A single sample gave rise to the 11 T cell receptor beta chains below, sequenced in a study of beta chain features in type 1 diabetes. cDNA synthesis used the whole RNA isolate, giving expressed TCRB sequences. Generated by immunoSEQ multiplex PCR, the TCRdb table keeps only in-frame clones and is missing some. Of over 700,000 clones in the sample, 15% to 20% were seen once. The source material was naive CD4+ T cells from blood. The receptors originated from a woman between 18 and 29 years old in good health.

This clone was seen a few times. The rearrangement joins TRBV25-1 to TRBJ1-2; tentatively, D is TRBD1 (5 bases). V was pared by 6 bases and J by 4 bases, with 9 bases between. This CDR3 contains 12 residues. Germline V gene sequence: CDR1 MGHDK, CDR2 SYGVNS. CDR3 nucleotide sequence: TGTGCCAGCAGCGCGGGGACCTATGGCTACACCTTC. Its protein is CASSAGTYGYTF.

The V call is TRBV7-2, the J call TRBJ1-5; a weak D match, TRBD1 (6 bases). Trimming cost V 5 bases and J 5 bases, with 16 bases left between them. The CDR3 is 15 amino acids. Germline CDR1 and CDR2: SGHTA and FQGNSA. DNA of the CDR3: TGTGCCAGCAGCCGAGCGTCAGGGGTAGATCAGCCCCAGCATTTT. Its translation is CASSRASGVDQPQHF.

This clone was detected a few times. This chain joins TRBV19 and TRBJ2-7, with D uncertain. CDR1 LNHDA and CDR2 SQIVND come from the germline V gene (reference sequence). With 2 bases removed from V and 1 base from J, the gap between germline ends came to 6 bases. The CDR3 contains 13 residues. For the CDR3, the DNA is TGTGCCAGTAGTATACAGGAATCCTACGAGCAGTACTTC. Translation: CASSIQESYEQYF.

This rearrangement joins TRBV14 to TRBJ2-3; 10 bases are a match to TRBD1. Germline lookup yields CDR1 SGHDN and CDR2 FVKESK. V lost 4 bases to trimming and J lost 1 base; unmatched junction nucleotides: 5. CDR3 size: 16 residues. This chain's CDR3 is CASSPRQGARTDTQYF. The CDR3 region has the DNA TGTGCCAGCAGCCCGAGACAGGGGGCTCGCACAGATACGCAGTATTTT.

The chain's CDR3 is CASSYSTARRLNEQFF. The CDR3 nucleotides are TGTGCCAGCAGTTACTCCACAGCGAGGCGCCTCAATGAGCAGTTCTTC. The gene calls are TRBV6-5 and TRBJ2-1, with D unclear. CDR3 length equals 16 residues. Trimming left V 0 bases short and J 6 bases short, with 15 bases between. CDR1 and CDR2 from the germline V gene are MNHEY and SVGAGI.

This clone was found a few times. The CDR3 spells CASSSSWQGGFDTQYF. The DNA for the CDR3 is TGTGCCAGCAGCTCTTCCTGGCAGGGTGGGTTTGATACGCAGTATTTT. The rearrangement uses TRBV11-2 and TRBJ2-3; D may be TRBD1 (5 bases). V lost 4 bases to trimming and J lost 6 bases, with 20 bases between them. CDR3 size: 16 residues. The germline V gene has CDR1 SGHAT and CDR2 FQNNGV.

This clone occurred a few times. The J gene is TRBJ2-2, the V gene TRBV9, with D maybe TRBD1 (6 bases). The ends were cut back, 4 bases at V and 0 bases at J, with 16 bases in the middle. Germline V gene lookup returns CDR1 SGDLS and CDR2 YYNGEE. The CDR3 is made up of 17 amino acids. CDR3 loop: CASSSLGQKSNTGELFF. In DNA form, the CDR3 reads TGTGCCAGCAGCTCCCTCGGACAGAAATCGAACACCGGGGAGCTGTTTTTT.

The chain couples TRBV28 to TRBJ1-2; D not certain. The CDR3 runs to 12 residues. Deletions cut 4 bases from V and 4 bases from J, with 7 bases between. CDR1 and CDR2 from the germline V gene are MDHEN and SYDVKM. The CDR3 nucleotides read TGTGCCAGCAGTTCCCTCTTCTATGGCTACACCTTC. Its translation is CASSSLFYGYTF.

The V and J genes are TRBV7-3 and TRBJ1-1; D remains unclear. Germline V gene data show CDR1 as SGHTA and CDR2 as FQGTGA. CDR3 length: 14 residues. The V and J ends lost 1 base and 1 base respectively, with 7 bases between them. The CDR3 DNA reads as TGTGCCAGCAGCTTAAACGGGAGGAACACTGAAGCTTTCTTT. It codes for CASSLNGRNTEAFF.

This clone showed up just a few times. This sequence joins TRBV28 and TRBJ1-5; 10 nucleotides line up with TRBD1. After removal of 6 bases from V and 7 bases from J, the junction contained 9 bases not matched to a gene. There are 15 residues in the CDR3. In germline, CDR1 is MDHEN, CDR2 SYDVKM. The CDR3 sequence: CASRTGTGAGQPQHF. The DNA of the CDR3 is TGTGCCAGCAGGACCGGGACAGGGGCCGGGCAGCCCCAGCATTTT. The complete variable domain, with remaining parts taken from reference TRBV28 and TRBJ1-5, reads DVKVTQSSRYLVKRTGEKVFLECVQDMDHENMFWYRQDPGLGLRLIYFSYDVKMKEKGDIPEGYSVSREKKERFSLILESASTNQTSMYLCASRTGTGAGQPQHFGDGTRLSIL.

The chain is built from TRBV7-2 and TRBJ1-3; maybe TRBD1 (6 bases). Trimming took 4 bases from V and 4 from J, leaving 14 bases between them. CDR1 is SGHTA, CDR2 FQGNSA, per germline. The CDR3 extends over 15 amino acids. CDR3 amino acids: CASSWRQGLGNTIYF. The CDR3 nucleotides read TGTGCCAGCAGCTGGCGGCAGGGGCTAGGAAACACCATATATTTT.